The 27 T cell receptor beta chains below were found in one sample sequenced in a study of T cells in Graves' hyperthyroidism and ophthalmopathy. Researchers amplified the TCR beta CDR3 regions from RNA transcripts. When the TCR CDR3 underwent first-round RT-PCR, the HTBI primer set was used. TCRdb passed the multiplex PCR reads through MiXCR, listing each CDR3 protein once. The data show 560,000 or so distinct CDR3 sequences, roughly 46% seen once. Sample: peripheral blood or thyroid tissue (not recorded which). All receptors derive from a woman between 18 and 29 years old with Graves' hyperthyroidism.

The table lists this clonotype with many counts. The chain is built from TRBV7-9 and TRBJ2-7; D remains ambiguous. This CDR3 contains 13 residues. V was pared by 5 bases and J by 2 bases, with 10 bases between. Germline loops: CDR1 SEHNR, CDR2 FQNEAQ (reference sequence). CDR3: CASSHGSTYEQYF. Here the CDR3 DNA reads TGTGCCAGCAGCCACGGAAGCACCTACGAGCAGTACTTC. Complete variable domain (other parts from reference TRBV7-9 and TRBJ2-7): DTGVSQNPRHKITKRGQNVTFRCDPISEHNRLYWYRQTLGQGPEFLTYFQNEAQLEKSRLLSDRFSAERPKGSFSTLEIQRTEQGDSAMYLCASSHGSTYEQYFGPGTRLTVT.

V is TRBV10-3 and J is TRBJ1-5; 7 bases agree with TRBD1. Germline-derived CDR1 and CDR2 are ENHRY and SYGVKD. The CDR3 covers 17 residues. Unmatched junction bases numbered 16, after V lost 10 bases and J lost 1 base. The CDR3 DNA reads as TGTGCCAGCAGGGACCCGACAGGGTTTTGGAGCAATCAGCCCCAGCATTTT. It codes for CASRDPTGFWSNQPQHF.

This clonotype was seen a few times. This chain connects TRBV20-1 to TRBJ2-5; 7 bases are a match to TRBD1. V gave up 7 bases and J gave up 2 bases; unmatched junction bases: 16. The CDR3 spans 16 residues. The germline CDR1 and CDR2 sequences are DFQATT and SNEGSKA (reference sequence). The CDR3 loop is CSVWRRQGRQQETQYF. CDR3 coding DNA: TGCAGTGTATGGAGGAGACAGGGACGGCAGCAAGAGACCCAGTACTTC.

In its sample, this clonotype was seen a few times. The chain couples TRBV24-1 to TRBJ2-7; D is possibly TRBD1 or TRBD2 (5 bases each). Trimming removed 2 bases from V and 2 bases from J, with 15 bases in between. This CDR3 region has 16 residues. Germline-derived CDR1 and CDR2 are KGHDR and SFDVKD. The CDR3 spells CATSDSAGTRTYEQYF. For the CDR3, the DNA is TGTGCCACCAGTGATTCTGCCGGGACGCGAACCTACGAGCAGTACTTC.

This clonotype was found a few times. The chain has TRBV29-1 and TRBJ1-2; 9 positions agree with TRBD1. The CDR3 is made up of 14 amino acids. V lost 7 bases and J lost 4; bases outside the gene matches: 10. From germline, CDR1 is SQVTM and CDR2 ANQGSEA. The CDR3 DNA reads TGCAGCGCAGCCGGGACAGGGCGTGGCTATGGCTACACCTTC. It specifies CSAAGTGRGYGYTF. Looking up the rest from reference TRBV29-1 and TRBJ1-2 gives the full variable domain: SAVISQKPSRDICQRGTSLTIQCQVDSQVTMMFWYRQQPGQSLTLIATANQGSEATYESGFVIDKFPISRPNLTFSTLTVSNMSPEDSSIYLCSAAGTGRGYGYTFGSGTRLTVV.

This clonotype was seen more than once but under ten times. The V and J genes are TRBV19 and TRBJ2-6; TRBD1 is a possible D gene (5 bases). The CDR3 loop spans 17 amino acids. V was clipped by 8 bases and J by 0 bases, with 17 bases between them. Germline V gene data show CDR1 as LNHDA and CDR2 as SQIVND (reference sequence). The chain's CDR3 is CASGARVRISGANVLTF. The CDR3 DNA sequence: TGTGCCAGTGGAGCCAGGGTGAGGATCTCTGGGGCCAACGTCCTGACTTTC.

For this clonotype: A junction boundary mismatches the germline segment, possibly from a read error. The CDR3 protein is CASSLETGGLFF. CDR3 nucleotide sequence: TGTGCCAGCAGCTTGGAGACAGGGGGGCTGTTTTTT. The chain couples TRBV7-9 to TRBJ2-2, with 9 nucleotides matching TRBD1. The germline V gene encodes CDR1 SEHNR and CDR2 FQNEAQ (reference sequence). This CDR3 spans 12 amino acids. The full variable domain, with the rest looked up from reference TRBV7-9 and TRBJ2-2, is DTGVSQNPRHKITKRGQNVTFRCDPISEHNRLYWYRQTLGQGPEFLTYFQNEAQLEKSRLLSDRFSAERPKGSFSTLEIQRTEQGDSAMYLCASSLETGGLFFGEGSRLTVL.

The chain is built from TRBV7-9 and TRBJ2-7; D possibly uses TRBD1 or TRBD2 (5 bases each). V lost 5 bases, J lost 7 bases, and 12 bases lay in between. Germline V gene data show CDR1 as SEHNR and CDR2 as FQNEAQ (reference sequence). This CDR3 region has 12 residues. The CDR3 DNA follows: TGTGCCAGCAGCCCAGGGTGGGAGGAGCAGTACTTC. It yields the protein CASSPGWEEQYF.

This clonotype was seen a few times. The genes are TRBV20-1 and TRBJ1-2, with D perhaps TRBD1 (5 bases). V was shortened by 1 base and J by 8 bases, with 20 bases between the two germline ends. The CDR3 consists of 15 residues. From germline, CDR1 is DFQATT and CDR2 SNEGSKA (reference sequence). The CDR3 spells CSARGSGDAGGGYTF. DNA of the CDR3: TGCAGTGCTAGAGGTTCTGGGGACGCCGGGGGAGGCTACACCTTC.

This clonotype was seen only a few times. This chain links TRBV25-1 with TRBJ2-7; a possible D gene is TRBD2 (5 bases). CDR3 length: 17 amino acids. Germline CDR1 reads MGHDK; CDR2 reads SYGVNS. Trimming took off 2 bases at V and 3 bases at J, with 20 bases between the two ends. CDR3 amino acids: CASSEAVLPRRGYEQYF. CDR3 DNA: TGTGCCAGCAGTGAAGCAGTTCTCCCCCGCCGGGGCTACGAGCAGTACTTC.

This clonotype has just one count. The junction departs from germline at one end; a sequencing error may be responsible. The chain recombines TRBV7-9 with TRBJ2-2; TRBD2 matches at 8 bases. Germline CDR1 SEHNR, CDR2 FQNEAQ (reference sequence). CDR3 length: 14 amino acids. The CDR3 bases are TGTGTCAGCAAGGTAGCGGGAAACACCGGGGAGCTGTTTTTT. Translating gives CVSKVAGNTGELFF.

This clonotype was found a few times. CDR3 coding DNA: TGTGCCAGCAGTCACAGGGTCACATCATACGAGCAGTACTTC. This gives the protein CASSHRVTSYEQYF. The chain combines TRBV12-3 or TRBV12-4 with TRBJ2-7; tentative D call: TRBD1 (6 bases). This CDR3 spans 14 amino acids. Trimming pared 5 bases from V and 4 bases from J, leaving 15 bases between.

This clonotype was counted between two and nine times. This chain links TRBV7-2 with TRBJ1-4; D perhaps matches TRBD1 (5 bases). V was cut by 1 base and J by 6 bases, with 9 bases left in between. The CDR3 has 14 residues. Germline V lookup: CDR1 SGHTA, CDR2 FQGNSA. CDR3 sequence (DNA): TGTGCCAGCAGCTTAGTCAGGGCAGATGAAAAACTGTTTTTT. Encoded protein: CASSLVRADEKLFF. The full variable domain, rest sourced from reference TRBV7-2 and TRBJ1-4, is GAGVSQSPSNKVTEKGKDVELRCDPISGHTALYWYRQSLGQGLEFLIYFQGNSAPDKSGLPSDRFSAERTGGSVSTLTIQRTQQEDSAVYLCASSLVRADEKLFFGSGTQLSVL.

Comments on this clonotype: The junction shows a germline mismatch at one end, possibly a read error. This chain links TRBV29-1 with TRBJ1-1; 10 nucleotides match TRBD1. The CDR3 has 11 residues. Germline V lookup: CDR1 SQVTM, CDR2 ANQGSEA. Here the CDR3 DNA reads TGCAGCGTTCTACGGACAGGGGGAACCCTTTTC. This codes for CSVLRTGGTLF.

The chain employs TRBV10-3 and TRBJ1-2; 7 positions match TRBD1. Germline V gives CDR1 ENHRY, CDR2 SYGVKD. Trimming cost V 5 bases and J 2 bases; bases outside gene matches: 2. The CDR3 is made up of 13 amino acids. CDR3 in DNA: TGTGCCATCAGTCGGGACAGCAACTATGGCTACACCTTC. This gives the protein CAISRDSNYGYTF.

The chain joins TRBV11-2 to TRBJ2-7; D call uncertain. V was pared by 5 bases and J by 2 bases, with 16 bases between. There are 15 residues in the CDR3. Germline lookup yields CDR1 SGHAT and CDR2 FQNNGV. Here the CDR3 reads CASSQGARATYEQYF. The CDR3, as DNA: TGTGCCAGCAGCCAAGGCGCCCGTGCCACCTACGAGCAGTACTTC.

V gene TRBV7-9 combines with J gene TRBJ2-7; TRBD1 matches 11 bases. V gave up 5 bases and J gave up 2 bases; unmatched junction bases: 5. The CDR3 consists of 15 residues. Germline V lookup: CDR1 SEHNR, CDR2 FQNEAQ (reference sequence). CDR3 in DNA: TGTGCCAGCAGCCAGGAGGGACAGGGGGCCTACGAGCAGTACTTC. Its translation: CASSQEGQGAYEQYF.

The chain uses TRBV4-2 and TRBJ2-5, with 11 bases that match TRBD2. The CDR3 consists of 16 residues. The V segment lost 0 bases and the J segment 5 bases; nucleotides outside the gene matches: 5. Germline V gene sequence: CDR1 LGHNA, CDR2 YNFKEQ. CDR3 nucleotides: TGTGCCAGCAGCCAAGATCTAGCGGGAGGTCGGGAGACCCAGTACTTC. It is translated as CASSQDLAGGRETQYF.

The chain recombines TRBV29-1 with TRBJ2-3, with 11 nucleotides matching TRBD2. Germline assignment: CDR1 SQVTM and CDR2 ANQGSEA. V lost 7 bases and J lost 1; bases outside the gene matches: 7. The CDR3 runs 15 residues. CDR3 sequence (DNA): TGCAGCGCTCCGACTAGCGGGACGGGCACAGATACGCAGTATTTT. Translated, it gives CSAPTSGTGTDTQYF.

This clonotype has a count of ten or more. V and J are TRBV10-3 and TRBJ1-4; D is uncertain. The germline V gene encodes CDR1 ENHRY and CDR2 SYGVKD. V shed 3 bases and J shed 7 bases, with 12 bases lying between them. The CDR3 consists of 14 residues. This chain's CDR3 is CAISDPTGREKLFF. The DNA for the CDR3 is TGTGCCATCAGTGATCCGACCGGACGTGAAAAACTGTTTTTT.

The chain has TRBV7-3 and TRBJ1-6; maybe TRBD1 (6 bases). Trimming removed 2 bases from V and 9 bases from J, with 11 bases in between. Germline CDR1 and CDR2: SGHTA and FQGTGA. The CDR3 consists of 14 residues. The CDR3 loop reads CASSLYLGGSPLHF. For the CDR3, the DNA is TGTGCCAGCAGCTTATATTTAGGGGGTTCACCCCTCCACTTT. The complete variable domain, with remaining parts taken from reference TRBV7-3 and TRBJ1-6, reads GAGVSQTPSNKVTEKGKYVELRCDPISGHTALYWYRQSLGQGPEFLIYFQGTGAADDSGLPNDRFFAVRPEGSVSTLKIQRTERGDSAVYLCASSLYLGGSPLHFGNGTRLTVT.

This clonotype was seen a handful of times. The J gene is TRBJ1-6, the V gene TRBV5-1; D not resolved. Germline V gene sequence: CDR1 SGHRS, CDR2 YFSETQ. The CDR3 sequence is 13 residues long. Trimming pared 1 base from V and 5 bases from J, leaving 4 bases between. In nucleotides, the CDR3 is TGCGCCAGCAGCTTGAGAGATAATTCACCCCTCCACTTT. Amino acids: CASSLRDNSPLHF.

This clonotype turned up a few times. J is TRBJ1-2 and V is TRBV19; a possible D gene is TRBD1 (6 bases). The CDR3 contains 15 residues. In germline, CDR1 is LNHDA, CDR2 SQIVND (reference sequence). Trimming left V 10 bases short and J 8 bases short, with 26 bases between. The CDR3 sequence: CATNLGGRGLRGYTF. DNA for the CDR3: TGTGCCACTAACCTTGGCGGCAGGGGATTGAGGGGCTACACCTTC.

The sample holds many counts of this clonotype. The rearrangement joins TRBV24-1 to TRBJ1-2; D is possibly TRBD1 (5 bases). The CDR3 loop spans 14 amino acids. Trimming removed 3 bases at V and 5 bases at J, with 12 bases between. The germline CDR1 and CDR2 sequences are KGHDR and SFDVKD. The CDR3 is CATSDPGRTYGYTF. DNA for the CDR3: TGTGCCACCAGTGATCCAGGGAGAACTTATGGCTACACCTTC.

This clonotype was observed at least ten times. J is TRBJ1-3 and V is TRBV15; D call uncertain. The V gene's germline CDR1 is LNHNV and CDR2 YYDKDF (reference sequence). V dropped 4 bases and J dropped 4 bases, with 5 bases sitting between them. This CDR3 has 12 amino acids. For the CDR3, the DNA is TGTGCCACCAGCACTGGGGGAAACACCATATATTTT. Translating gives CATSTGGNTIYF.

This rearrangement joins TRBV19 to TRBJ2-7, with D possibly TRBD2 on 5 matching bases. The CDR3 is 13 amino acids. The ends were cut back, 7 bases at V and 2 bases at J, with 12 bases in the middle. The germline gives CDR1 LNHDA, CDR2 SQIVND (reference sequence). Written as DNA, the CDR3 is TGTGCCAGTAAAGGGAGTGAGGCCTACGAGCAGTACTTC. It codes for CASKGSEAYEQYF.

This chain joins TRBV15 and TRBJ1-3, with TRBD1 matching 7 bases. Germline V CDR1 and CDR2: LNHNV, YYDKDF (reference sequence). This CDR3 is 17 amino acids long. The J segment lost 4 bases and the V segment lost 3 bases, leaving 12 bases of the junction unmatched. CDR3 loop: CATSSAKRPGQGNTIYF. The DNA for the CDR3 is TGTGCCACCAGCAGTGCTAAGAGGCCGGGACAGGGAAACACCATATATTTT.